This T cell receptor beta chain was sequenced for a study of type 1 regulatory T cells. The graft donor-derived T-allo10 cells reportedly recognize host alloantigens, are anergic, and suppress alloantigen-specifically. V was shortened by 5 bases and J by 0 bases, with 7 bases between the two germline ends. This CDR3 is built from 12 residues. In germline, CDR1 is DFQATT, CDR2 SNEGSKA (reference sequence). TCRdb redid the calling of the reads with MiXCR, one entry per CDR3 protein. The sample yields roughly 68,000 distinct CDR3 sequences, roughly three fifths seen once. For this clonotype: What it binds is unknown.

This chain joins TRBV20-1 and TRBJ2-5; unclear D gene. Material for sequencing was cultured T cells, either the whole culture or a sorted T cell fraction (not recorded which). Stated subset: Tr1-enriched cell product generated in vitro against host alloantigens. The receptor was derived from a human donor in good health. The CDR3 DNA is TGCAGTGCTCGACATTACCAAGAGACCCAGTACTTC. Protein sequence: CSARHYQETQYF.